This T cell receptor beta chain comes out of a study of cytotoxic CD8 clonotypes in ibrutinib-treated CLL. Study context: With a range of 6 to 36, the median treatment time before response samples were taken was 12 to 13 months.

On this clone: Its antigen remains unidentified.

TCRdb's copy holds only in-frame clones and misses some; the assay was immunoSEQ multiplex PCR. The sample carries approximately 150,000 clones, roughly 80% recorded once. Findings and caveats of the study: Investigators sampled sustained-remission and progressing patients at differing times. Clonality climbed at ibrutinib response, then dropped toward baseline at progression.

The V gene's germline CDR1 is LNHDA and CDR2 SQIVND (reference sequence). Trimming stripped 5 bases from V and 4 bases from J, with 12 bases between. The CDR3 runs to 14 residues. The chain uses TRBV19 and TRBJ2-1; D is ambiguous. The material was PBMCs, obtained after 24 months of ibrutinib treatment. This receptor was obtained from a human donor with chronic lymphocytic leukemia. The chain's CDR3 is CASSAEETYNEQFF. The CDR3 DNA follows: TGTGCCAGTAGTGCAGAAGAGACGTACAATGAGCAGTTCTTC.